Listed below are T cell receptor beta chains from one sample, sequenced in a study of T cell responses to AZD1222 COVID-19 vaccine. Generated by immunoSEQ multiplex PCR, the TCRdb table keeps only in-frame clones and is missing some. The table has 140,000 to 150,000 clones, 80% to 95% seen once. Sequenced material: peripheral blood, taken 28 days after the second AZD1222 dose. These receptor sequences come from an adult who received the AZD1222 COVID-19 vaccine. CDR3s include the opening cysteine and the closing phenylalanine or tryptophan. Each record gives: V gene, clone size, J gene, D gene, CDR3 protein, CDR3 DNA. The D gene is left open where the match is weak. Rows give clone size only sometimes, using once, few, many, or a class for an expanded clone.

V gene: TRBV28; clone size: NA; J gene: TRBJ1-5; D gene: NA; CDR3 protein: CASSLWESRGASNQPQHF; CDR3 DNA: TGTGCCAGCAGTTTATGGGAATCAAGGGGGGCGAGCAATCAGCCCCAGCATTTT
V gene: TRBV2; clone size: NA; J gene: TRBJ2-7; D gene: NA; CDR3 protein: CATQTWTLTNEQYF; CDR3 DNA: TGTGCCACCCAGACGTGGACATTGACGAACGAGCAGTACTTC
V gene: TRBV7-3; clone size: NA; J gene: TRBJ2-1; D gene: NA; CDR3 protein: CASSSPLSGHNEQFF; CDR3 DNA: TGTGCCAGCAGCTCCCCCCTTTCGGGTCACAATGAGCAGTTCTTC
V gene: TRBV5-4; clone size: NA; J gene: TRBJ1-2; D gene: TRBD1; CDR3 protein: CASSSRPGGRGYTF; CDR3 DNA: TGTGCCAGCAGCTCGCGCCCAGGGGGAAGGGGCTACACCTTC
V gene: TRBV2; clone size: NA; J gene: TRBJ2-7; D gene: NA; CDR3 protein: CASSPSGGSSYEQYF; CDR3 DNA: TGTGCCAGCTCCCCGTCTGGGGGGAGCTCCTACGAGCAGTACTTC
V gene: TRBV29-1; clone size: NA; J gene: TRBJ2-1; D gene: TRBD1; CDR3 protein: CSVLKWDRGVNEQFF; CDR3 DNA: TGCAGCGTGTTGAAATGGGACAGGGGGGTCAATGAGCAGTTCTTC
V gene: TRBV7-3; clone size: NA; J gene: TRBJ2-5; D gene: NA; CDR3 protein: CASSPRSRSGREETQYF; CDR3 DNA: TGTGCCAGCAGCCCGCGATCTCGGTCAGGGAGAGAGGAGACCCAGTACTTC
V gene: TRBV19; clone size: NA; J gene: TRBJ2-7; D gene: NA; CDR3 protein: CASSWRFPSYEQYF; CDR3 DNA: TGTGCCAGTAGTTGGCGGTTCCCAAGCTACGAGCAGTACTTC
V gene: TRBV11-3; clone size: NA; J gene: TRBJ2-1; D gene: NA; CDR3 protein: CASSLSRGSYNEQFF; CDR3 DNA: TGTGCCAGCAGCCTTTCGCGGGGCTCCTACAATGAGCAGTTCTTC
V gene: TRBV2; clone size: NA; J gene: TRBJ2-1; D gene: NA; CDR3 protein: CASREDSDEQFF; CDR3 DNA: TGTGCCAGCAGGGAGGACAGTGACGAGCAGTTCTTC
V gene: TRBV27; clone size: NA; J gene: TRBJ2-7; D gene: NA; CDR3 protein: CASSLSGGPYEQYF; CDR3 DNA: TGTGCCAGCAGTTTATCGGGCGGTCCCTACGAGCAGTACTTC
V gene: TRBV20-1; clone size: once; J gene: TRBJ1-4; D gene: NA; CDR3 protein: CSASLNEKLFF; CDR3 DNA: TGCAGTGCTAGCCTGAATGAAAAACTGTTTTTT
V gene: TRBV2; clone size: NA; J gene: TRBJ2-7; D gene: NA; CDR3 protein: CASSEQGISYEQYF; CDR3 DNA: TGTGCCAGCAGTGAACAGGGGATTTCCTACGAGCAGTACTTC
V gene: TRBV3-1/TRBV3-2; clone size: NA; J gene: TRBJ2-7; D gene: TRBD2; CDR3 protein: CASSPPTSGWEEQYF; CDR3 DNA: TGTGCCAGCAGCCCCCCGACTAGCGGGTGGGAGGAGCAGTACTTC
V gene: TRBV18; clone size: NA; J gene: TRBJ1-4; D gene: NA; CDR3 protein: CASSPTVPGGEKLFF; CDR3 DNA: TGTGCCAGCTCACCGACAGTCCCCGGGGGTGAAAAACTGTTTTTT
V gene: TRBV3-1/TRBV3-2; clone size: NA; J gene: TRBJ1-6; D gene: NA; CDR3 protein: CASSQDWRNSPLHF; CDR3 DNA: TGTGCCAGCAGCCAAGATTGGCGGAATTCACCCCTCCACTTT
V gene: TRBV7-6; clone size: NA; J gene: TRBJ2-5; D gene: NA; CDR3 protein: CASSSWGIRLGQETQYF; CDR3 DNA: TGTGCCAGCAGCTCCTGGGGTATTAGACTGGGTCAAGAGACCCAGTACTTC
V gene: TRBV4-3; clone size: NA; J gene: TRBJ2-7; D gene: NA; CDR3 protein: CASSQDLGDYEQYF; CDR3 DNA: TGCGCCAGCAGCCAAGATCTCGGGGATTACGAGCAGTACTTC
V gene: TRBV19; clone size: NA; J gene: TRBJ2-1; D gene: NA; CDR3 protein: CASRMRVGQGRGSYNEQFF; CDR3 DNA: TGTGCCAGTAGAATGAGGGTTGGGCAGGGACGAGGCTCCTACAATGAGCAGTTCTTC
V gene: TRBV24-1; clone size: NA; J gene: TRBJ2-5; D gene: NA; CDR3 protein: CATSERTGWLPQYF; CDR3 DNA: TGTGCCACCAGTGAACGGACCGGTTGGCTGCCCCAGTACTTC
V gene: TRBV19; clone size: NA; J gene: TRBJ1-5; D gene: NA; CDR3 protein: CASSIDQRKPQHF; CDR3 DNA: TGTGCCAGTAGTATCGACCAGAGGAAGCCCCAGCATTTT
V gene: TRBV5-1; clone size: NA; J gene: TRBJ2-2; D gene: NA; CDR3 protein: CASSLEQGTGELFF; CDR3 DNA: TGCGCCAGCAGCTTGGAACAGGGAACCGGGGAGCTGTTTTTT
V gene: TRBV7-3; clone size: NA; J gene: TRBJ2-7; D gene: NA; CDR3 protein: CASSPSTGYEQYF; CDR3 DNA: TGTGCCAGCAGCCCATCGACGGGCTACGAGCAGTACTTC
V gene: TRBV3-1/TRBV3-2; clone size: NA; J gene: TRBJ2-5; D gene: NA; CDR3 protein: CASSQVTTQYF; CDR3 DNA: TGTGCCAGCAGCCAAGTGACGACCCAGTACTTC
V gene: TRBV7-2; clone size: NA; J gene: TRBJ2-3; D gene: NA; CDR3 protein: CASSRHTDTQYF; CDR3 DNA: TGTGCCAGCAGTCGCCACACAGATACGCAGTATTTT
V gene: TRBV20-1; clone size: NA; J gene: TRBJ1-1; D gene: NA; CDR3 protein: CSASNAGGTVNTEAFF; CDR3 DNA: TGCAGTGCTAGTAACGCGGGCGGAACCGTGAACACTGAAGCTTTCTTT
V gene: TRBV6-5; clone size: NA; J gene: TRBJ1-5; D gene: NA; CDR3 protein: CASSRGHTGQPQHF; CDR3 DNA: TGTGCCAGCAGCCGCGGACACACTGGTCAGCCCCAGCATTTT
V gene: TRBV6-1; clone size: NA; J gene: TRBJ1-3; D gene: NA; CDR3 protein: CASSEQLSGNTIYF; CDR3 DNA: TGTGCCAGCAGTGAACAGCTTTCTGGAAACACCATATATTTT
V gene: TRBV6-5; clone size: NA; J gene: TRBJ2-1; D gene: NA; CDR3 protein: CATRGNEQFF; CDR3 DNA: TGTGCCACCCGGGGCAATGAGCAGTTCTTC
V gene: TRBV2; clone size: NA; J gene: TRBJ2-7; D gene: TRBD1; CDR3 protein: CASSGTGNPLEQYF; CDR3 DNA: TGTGCCAGCAGCGGGACAGGCAACCCACTCGAGCAGTACTTC
V gene: TRBV7-9; clone size: NA; J gene: TRBJ1-1; D gene: NA; CDR3 protein: CASSLLNTEAFF; CDR3 DNA: TGTGCCAGCAGCTTACTGAACACTGAAGCTTTCTTT
V gene: TRBV28; clone size: NA; J gene: TRBJ1-5; D gene: NA; CDR3 protein: CASQVSNQPQHF; CDR3 DNA: TGTGCCAGTCAAGTGAGCAATCAGCCCCAGCATTTT
V gene: TRBV19; clone size: NA; J gene: TRBJ2-3; D gene: NA; CDR3 protein: CASHLGPGTDTQYF; CDR3 DNA: TGTGCCAGCCATTTGGGGCCGGGAACAGATACGCAGTATTTT
V gene: TRBV5-6; clone size: NA; J gene: TRBJ1-4; D gene: NA; CDR3 protein: CASSLTQGTNSEKLFF; CDR3 DNA: TGTGCCAGCAGCTTAACCCAGGGGACTAATTCTGAAAAACTGTTTTTT
V gene: TRBV7-2; clone size: NA; J gene: TRBJ2-7; D gene: NA; CDR3 protein: CASSGWPGQGEQYF; CDR3 DNA: TGTGCCAGCAGCGGATGGCCGGGGCAGGGCGAGCAGTACTTC
V gene: TRBV6-6; clone size: NA; J gene: TRBJ1-3; D gene: NA; CDR3 protein: CASSPRAWGSGNTIYF; CDR3 DNA: TGTGCCAGCAGTCCCAGGGCCTGGGGGTCTGGAAACACCATATATTTT
V gene: TRBV6-1; clone size: NA; J gene: TRBJ1-4; D gene: NA; CDR3 protein: CASSEYRAGSLFF; CDR3 DNA: TGTGCCAGCAGTGAATATCGGGCAGGGTCACTGTTTTTT
V gene: TRBV2; clone size: NA; J gene: TRBJ2-1; D gene: TRBD2; CDR3 protein: CARLAGDGVFDLRLLCRNEQFF; CDR3 DNA: TGTGCCAGACTAGCGGGAGATGGGGTGTTCGACCTAAGATTGCTCTGTAGAAATGAGCAGTTCTTC
V gene: TRBV2; clone size: few; J gene: TRBJ2-5; D gene: TRBD2; CDR3 protein: CASEISLRGTSGQETQYF; CDR3 DNA: TGTGCCAGTGAGATAAGCCTTCGGGGGACTAGCGGTCAAGAGACCCAGTACTTC
V gene: TRBV10-3; clone size: NA; J gene: TRBJ1-3; D gene: NA; CDR3 protein: CAMSSSGNTIYF; CDR3 DNA: TGTGCCATGAGTAGCTCTGGAAACACCATATATTTT
V gene: TRBV6-1; clone size: few; J gene: TRBJ1-2; D gene: NA; CDR3 protein: CASSEVWADLWGYTF; CDR3 DNA: TGTGCCAGCAGTGAAGTTTGGGCAGACTTATGGGGCTACACCTTC
V gene: TRBV19; clone size: NA; J gene: TRBJ1-5; D gene: NA; CDR3 protein: CASSIGGNQPQHF; CDR3 DNA: TGTGCCAGTAGTATCGGGGGCAATCAGCCCCAGCATTTT
V gene: TRBV19; clone size: NA; J gene: TRBJ2-7; D gene: NA; CDR3 protein: CASQDSYEQYF; CDR3 DNA: TGTGCCAGTCAAGACAGCTACGAGCAGTACTTC
V gene: TRBV18; clone size: NA; J gene: TRBJ1-5; D gene: NA; CDR3 protein: CASSPQAYSNQPQHF; CDR3 DNA: TGTGCCAGCTCGCCTCAGGCTTATAGCAATCAGCCCCAGCATTTT